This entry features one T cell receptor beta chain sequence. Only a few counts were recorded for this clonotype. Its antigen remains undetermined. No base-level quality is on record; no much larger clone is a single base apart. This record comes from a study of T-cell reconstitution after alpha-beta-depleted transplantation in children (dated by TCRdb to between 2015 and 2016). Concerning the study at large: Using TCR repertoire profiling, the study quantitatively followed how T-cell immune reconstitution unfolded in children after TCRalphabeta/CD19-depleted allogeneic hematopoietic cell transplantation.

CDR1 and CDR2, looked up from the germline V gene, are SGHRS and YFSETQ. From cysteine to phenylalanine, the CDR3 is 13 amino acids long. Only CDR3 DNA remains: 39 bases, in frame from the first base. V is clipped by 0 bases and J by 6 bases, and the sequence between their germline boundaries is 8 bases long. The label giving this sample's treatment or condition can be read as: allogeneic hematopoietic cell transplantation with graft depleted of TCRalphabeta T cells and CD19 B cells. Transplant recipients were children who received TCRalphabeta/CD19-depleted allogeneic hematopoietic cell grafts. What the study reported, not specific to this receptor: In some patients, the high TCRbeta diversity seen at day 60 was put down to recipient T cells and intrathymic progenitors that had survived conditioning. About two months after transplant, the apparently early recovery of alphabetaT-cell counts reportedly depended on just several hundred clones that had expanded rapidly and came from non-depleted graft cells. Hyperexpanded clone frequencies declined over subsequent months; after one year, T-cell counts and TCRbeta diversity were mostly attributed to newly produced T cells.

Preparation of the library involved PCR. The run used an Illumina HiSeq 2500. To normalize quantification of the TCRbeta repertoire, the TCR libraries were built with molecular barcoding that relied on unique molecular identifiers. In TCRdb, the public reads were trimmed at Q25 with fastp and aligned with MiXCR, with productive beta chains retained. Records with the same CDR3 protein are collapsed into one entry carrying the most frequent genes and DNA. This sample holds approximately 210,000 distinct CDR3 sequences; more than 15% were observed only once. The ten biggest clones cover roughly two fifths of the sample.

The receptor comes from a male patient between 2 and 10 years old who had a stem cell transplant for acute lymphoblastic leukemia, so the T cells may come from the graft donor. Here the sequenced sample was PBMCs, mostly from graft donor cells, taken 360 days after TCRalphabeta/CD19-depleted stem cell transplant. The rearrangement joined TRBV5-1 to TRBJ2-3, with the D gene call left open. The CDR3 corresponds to CASSLDPPDTQYF. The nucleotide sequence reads TGCGCCAGCAGCTTGGACCCCCCCGATACGCAGTATTTT.